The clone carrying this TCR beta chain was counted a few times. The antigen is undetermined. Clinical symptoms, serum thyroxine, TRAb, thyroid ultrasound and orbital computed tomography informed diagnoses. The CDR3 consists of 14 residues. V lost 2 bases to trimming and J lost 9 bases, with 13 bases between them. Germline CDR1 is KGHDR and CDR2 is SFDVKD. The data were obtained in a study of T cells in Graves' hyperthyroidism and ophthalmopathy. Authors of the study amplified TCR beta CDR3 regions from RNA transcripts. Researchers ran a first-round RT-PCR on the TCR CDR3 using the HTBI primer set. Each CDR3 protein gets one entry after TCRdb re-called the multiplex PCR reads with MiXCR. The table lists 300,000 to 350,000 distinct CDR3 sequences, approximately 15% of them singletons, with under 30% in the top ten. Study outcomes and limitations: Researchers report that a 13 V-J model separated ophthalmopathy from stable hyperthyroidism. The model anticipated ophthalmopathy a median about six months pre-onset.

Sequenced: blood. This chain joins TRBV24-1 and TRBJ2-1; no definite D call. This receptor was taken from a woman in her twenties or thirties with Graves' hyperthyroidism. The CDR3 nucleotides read TGTGCCACCAGTGATTCCGCAGGTCCCGGTGAGCAGTTCTTC. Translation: CATSDSAGPGEQFF.